These T cell receptor beta chains were read from a single sample in a study of blood T cell repertoires in COVID-19. TCRdb keeps only in-frame clones here, not all; method: immunoSEQ multiplex PCR. The table shows 200,000 to 250,000 clones, with 84% occurring only once. What was sequenced was PBMCs or T cells enriched from blood (not recorded which). The receptor source for this set is a middle-aged woman who had recovered from COVID-19. The CDR3 runs from the conserved cysteine through the conserved F or W. The D gene is left open where the match is weak. Clone sizes are given selectively: once, few, many, or a class where the clone is expanded.

NA,TRBV5-4,TRBD1,TRBJ2-5,TGTGCCAGCAGCGCTAGACAGGGGGCCGGGGAGACCCAGTACTTC,CASSARQGAGETQYF
once,TRBV6-6,NA,TRBJ1-2,TGTGCCAGCAGTTATCCTACCCGGCCAGGGGACTATGGCTACACCTTC,CASSYPTRPGDYGYTF
NA,TRBV28,NA,TRBJ2-5,TGTGCCAGCAGTTTACCCCAACAGCGGCGGGAGACCCAGTACTTC,CASSLPQQRRETQYF
NA,TRBV12-3/TRBV12-4,NA,TRBJ2-1,TGTGCCAGCAGAAGACTTGATGAGCAGTTCTTC,CASRRLDEQFF
NA,TRBV6-6,NA,TRBJ2-5,TGTGCCAGCATCGACGGTGGGAGAGGGAAGACCCAGTACTTC,CASIDGGRGKTQYF
once,TRBV5-1,TRBD2,TRBJ2-5,TGCGCCAGCAGCTCCATCCCAAGCGGGAATCTTGGGCAAGAGACCCAGTACTTC,CASSSIPSGNLGQETQYF
NA,TRBV7-9,TRBD1,TRBJ1-2,TGTGCCAGCAGCTTATCCGTGGGACAGCCTTACACCTTC,CASSLSVGQPYTF
NA,TRBV28,NA,TRBJ2-2,TGTGCCAGCAGTTTATGGGTATTGGGGGCGCAAACCGGGGAGCTGTTTTTT,CASSLWVLGAQTGELFF
NA,TRBV7-2,TRBD2,TRBJ2-7,TGTGCCAGCATCACGACTAGCGGGGCCTACGAGCAGTACTTC,CASITTSGAYEQYF
NA,TRBV7-2,TRBD2,TRBJ2-5,TGTGCCAGCAGCCTGCGACTAGCGGGGAATGTTCAAGAGACCCAGTACTTC,CASSLRLAGNVQETQYF
NA,TRBV11-3,TRBD2,TRBJ2-1,TGTGCCAGCAGCCCCCGGTGGGCGGGAGGGGTCAATGAGCAGTTCTTC,CASSPRWAGGVNEQFF
NA,TRBV4-1,NA,TRBJ2-7,TGCGCCAGCAGCCACCCTATTCGGGGGATGAGCTCCTACGAGCAGTACTTC,CASSHPIRGMSSYEQYF
few,TRBV5-1,TRBD2,TRBJ2-1,TGCGCCAGCAGCTTACGGGAGGTTGCCAATGAGCAGTTCTTC,CASSLREVANEQFF
few,TRBV5-1,TRBD2,TRBJ2-3,TGCGCCAGCAGCTTGGAGTTGCGGGAGGGCCGGTATTTT,CASSLELREGRYF
NA,TRBV25-1,TRBD2,TRBJ2-2,TGTGCCATCGGGGCCGGGGGGGTCACCGGGGAGCTGTTTTTT,CAIGAGGVTGELFF
few,TRBV10-3,NA,TRBJ1-4,TGTGCCATCAGGGAGAGCCTTAATGAAAAACTGTTTTTT,CAIRESLNEKLFF
NA,TRBV7-2,NA,TRBJ2-1,TGTGCCAGCAGCTCCAGAGGTCCTCGCGAGCAGTTCTTC,CASSSRGPREQFF
NA,TRBV11-2,NA,TRBJ1-2,TGTGCCAGCAGTTTTGGGGGCAACTATGGCTACACCTTC,CASSFGGNYGYTF
NA,TRBV7-3,TRBD2,TRBJ2-3,TGTGCCAGCAGCTTATCAAGCGGGACTACAGATACGCAGTATTTT,CASSLSSGTTDTQYF
NA,TRBV28,NA,TRBJ1-5,TGTGCCAGCTTGTCCCCCCGGGGGGTTAGCAATCAGCCCCAGCATTTT,CASLSPRGVSNQPQHF
NA,TRBV28,NA,TRBJ1-6,TGTGCCAGCAGTTCCCCTGACAGGACCCGCTATAATTCACCCCTCCACTTT,CASSSPDRTRYNSPLHF
NA,TRBV7-9,NA,TRBJ2-1,TGTGCCAGCAGCTTAAGCCTACGAAATGAGCAGTTCTTC,CASSLSLRNEQFF
NA,TRBV6-5,NA,TRBJ1-6,TGTGCCAGCAGTTACTGGGACGGCCGGGGGACACCCCTCCACTTT,CASSYWDGRGTPLHF
NA,TRBV2,NA,TRBJ2-1,TGTGCCAGCAGCACTACCCCAAATAATAATGAGCAGTTCTTC,CASSTTPNNNEQFF
once,TRBV9,TRBD2,TRBJ2-1,TGTGCCAGCAGCGTTCCGTCCCGGGGACTAGCGGGCCCTTACAATGAGCAGTTCTTC,CASSVPSRGLAGPYNEQFF
NA,TRBV18,NA,TRBJ1-1,TGTGCCAGCTCGCCGATTAGGGAGAAGGACACTGAAGCTTTCTTT,CASSPIREKDTEAFF
NA,TRBV6-2/TRBV6-3,TRBD1,TRBJ1-1,TGTGCCAGCAGTTTCCGGGGACAGATCATGAACACTGAAGCTTTCTTT,CASSFRGQIMNTEAFF
NA,TRBV7-3,TRBD1,TRBJ1-1,TGTGCCAGCAGCCCGTTTCCTATAGGGACAGGGAACACTGAAGCTTTCTTT,CASSPFPIGTGNTEAFF
NA,TRBV7-9,NA,TRBJ1-4,TGTGCCAGCAGCTTTGAGCAGGGGCGACTGTTTTTT,CASSFEQGRLFF
NA,TRBV10-2,TRBD2,TRBJ2-2,TGCGCCAGCGGGGGGACTAGCGGGAGTCAAACCGGGGAGCTGTTTTTT,CASGGTSGSQTGELFF
NA,TRBV7-9,TRBD2,TRBJ2-3,TGTGCCAGCAGCCGGGGACTAGCGGGAGGATCGAGCACAGATACGCAGTATTTT,CASSRGLAGGSSTDTQYF
NA,TRBV6-2/TRBV6-3,NA,TRBJ2-6,TGTGCCAGCAGTTACTCGTCCGGCTCTGGGGCCAACGTCCTGACTTTC,CASSYSSGSGANVLTF
NA,TRBV30,NA,TRBJ1-2,TGTGCCTGGATGGGCACTCTGGATGGCTACACCTTC,CAWMGTLDGYTF
NA,TRBV7-8,TRBD1,TRBJ1-2,TGTGCCAGCAGCTATAGACAGGGAACTGGCTACACCTTC,CASSYRQGTGYTF
NA,TRBV19,NA,TRBJ1-5,TGTGCCAGTAGTACCACAGGGTTAGGTCAGCCCCAGCATTTT,CASSTTGLGQPQHF